This T cell receptor (beta chain) was recovered during a study of human T cells and chemical hapten exposure. TCRdb reanalysed the RACE reads using MiXCR and keeps one entry per CDR3 protein. The sample has about 260,000 distinct CDR3 sequences; 8.6% are singletons. In its sample, this clonotype was seen a few times. The time point denotes: pre-sensitization, week 0. Treatment noted: therapeutic diphenylcyclopropenone sensitization with weekly scalp DPC. Sample: whole blood, taken in connection with sensitization to the hapten diphenylcyclopropenone (DPC). This receptor was obtained from a woman in her forties with alopecia areata. Some clones in this sample may be carry-over from other donors' samples.

The CDR3 nucleotides read TGTGCCAGCAGCTCACAAACCCATACGCAGTATTTT. Encoded protein: CASSSQTHTQYF. The rearrangement joins TRBV5-6 to TRBJ2-3; D is uncertain. V gave up 3 bases and J gave up 7 bases, with 9 bases separating them. The V gene's germline CDR1 is SGHDT and CDR2 YYEEEE. The length of the CDR3 is 12 residues.